This T cell receptor (beta chain) was observed in a study of OX40 agonist ivuxolimab in advanced cancers. Assay used: immunoSEQ multiplex PCR; TCRdb lists only in-frame clones, some missing. The table has 65,000 to 75,000 clones, about 89% seen once. This clone was recorded once. Material: CD4+ or CD8+ T cells sorted from blood, obtained in a trial of the OX40 agonist ivuxolimab. The sequence derives from an adult with an advanced solid tumor such as melanoma, head and neck, liver or kidney cancer.

In nucleotides, the CDR3 is TGTGCCAGCAGTGGAAGCGGGACCTTCAACAATGAGCAGTTCTTC. Amino acid sequence: CASSGSGTFNNEQFF. This chain connects TRBV6-6 to TRBJ2-1; TRBD2 matches 7 bases. CDR3 size: 15 residues. With 5 bases clipped from V and 5 bases from J, the junction kept 9 bases outside the gene matches. Germline CDR1 is MNHNY and CDR2 is SVGAGI (reference sequence).